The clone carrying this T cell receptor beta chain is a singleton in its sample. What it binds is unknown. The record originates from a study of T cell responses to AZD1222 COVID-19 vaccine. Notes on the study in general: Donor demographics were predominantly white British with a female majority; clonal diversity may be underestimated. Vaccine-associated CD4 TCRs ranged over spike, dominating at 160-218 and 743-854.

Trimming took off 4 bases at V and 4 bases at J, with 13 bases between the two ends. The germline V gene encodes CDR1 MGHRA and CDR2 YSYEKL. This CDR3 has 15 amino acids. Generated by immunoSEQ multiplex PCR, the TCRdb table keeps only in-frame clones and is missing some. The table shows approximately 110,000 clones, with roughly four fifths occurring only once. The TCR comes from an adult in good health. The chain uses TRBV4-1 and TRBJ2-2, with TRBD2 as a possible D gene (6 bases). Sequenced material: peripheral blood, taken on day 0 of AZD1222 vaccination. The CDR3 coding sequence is TGCGCCAGCAGCCCTCGGACTATCCGCACCGGGGAGCTGTTTTTT. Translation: CASSPRTIRTGELFF.